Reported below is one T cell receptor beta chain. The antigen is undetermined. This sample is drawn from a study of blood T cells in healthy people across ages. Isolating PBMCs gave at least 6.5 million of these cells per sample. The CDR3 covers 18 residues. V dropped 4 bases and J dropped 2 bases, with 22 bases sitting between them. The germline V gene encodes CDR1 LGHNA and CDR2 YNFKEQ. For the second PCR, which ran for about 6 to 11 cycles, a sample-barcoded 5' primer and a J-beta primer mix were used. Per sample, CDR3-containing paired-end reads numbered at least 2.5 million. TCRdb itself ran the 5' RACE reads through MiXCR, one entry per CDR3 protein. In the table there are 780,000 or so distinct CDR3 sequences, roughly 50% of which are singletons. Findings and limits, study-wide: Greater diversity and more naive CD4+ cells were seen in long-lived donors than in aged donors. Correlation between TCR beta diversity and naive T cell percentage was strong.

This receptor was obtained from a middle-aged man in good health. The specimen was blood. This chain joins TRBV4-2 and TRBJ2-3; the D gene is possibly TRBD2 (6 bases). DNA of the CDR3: TGTGCCAGCAGCCCCCACCGTTCTGGCGGGGCAATCACAGATACGCAGTATTTT. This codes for CASSPHRSGGAITDTQYF.